These 22 T cell receptor beta chains originate from one sample sequenced in a study of blood T cell repertoires in COVID-19. The repertoire was sequenced with immunoSEQ multiplex PCR; TCRdb's copy has only in-frame clones and lacks some. The table lists approximately 60,000 clones, more than 60% of them singletons, with around 21% in the top ten. Source material: peripheral blood. The origin of the receptors is a woman of 80 years or more with active or convalescent COVID-19.

This clone showed up just a few times. The chain has TRBV19 and TRBJ1-5, with D uncertain. V shed 4 bases and J shed 6 bases, with 13 bases lying between them. The germline CDR1 and CDR2 sequences are LNHDA and SQIVND (reference sequence). The CDR3 contains 14 residues. CDR3: CASSTQEGFQPQHF. The DNA of the CDR3 is TGTGCCAGTAGTACCCAGGAGGGATTTCAGCCCCAGCATTTT.

The chain uses TRBV10-3 and TRBJ1-2; 8 bases match TRBD1. Germline V gives CDR1 ENHRY, CDR2 SYGVKD. This CDR3 is 14 amino acids long. The V gene end was trimmed by 3 bases and the J gene end by 3 bases; junction bases not matched to a gene: 3. CDR3 nucleotides: TGTGCCATCAGTGAAGTGACAGGGGACTATGGCTACACCTTC. This codes for CAISEVTGDYGYTF.

The chain links TRBV14 to TRBJ1-4; TRBD1 might be the D (6 bases). The V gene lost 4 bases and the J gene lost 7 bases, with 13 bases spanning the gap. The CDR3 has 14 residues. CDR1 and CDR2 (germline): SGHDN, FVKESK. DNA of the CDR3: TGTGCCAGCAGCCTCCGCGGGGGGGCTGAAAAACTGTTTTTT. It is translated as CASSLRGGAEKLFF.

The V and J genes are TRBV19 and TRBJ1-2; TRBD1 agrees at 9 bases. Germline CDR1 reads LNHDA; CDR2 reads SQIVND (reference sequence). J lost 4 bases, V lost 3 bases, and 9 bases had no gene match. This CDR3 spans 16 amino acids. This CDR3 reads CASSIYGTGFSYGYTF. CDR3 DNA sequence: TGTGCCAGTAGTATTTACGGGACAGGGTTTTCCTATGGCTACACCTTC.

The chain joins TRBV4-2 to TRBJ1-3; D not certain. This CDR3 has 19 amino acids. V was clipped by 0 bases and J by 0 bases, with 18 bases between them. CDR1 and CDR2 (germline): LGHNA, YNFKEQ. This CDR3 is CASSQDLLAGLHSGNTIYF. The DNA of the CDR3 is TGTGCCAGCAGCCAAGATCTGTTGGCGGGTCTCCACTCTGGAAACACCATATATTTT.

This clone was counted only a few times. The chain recombines TRBV6-1 with TRBJ2-7, with a weak D call TRBD1 (6 bases). Germline V lookup: CDR1 MNHNS, CDR2 SASEGT. This CDR3 has 15 amino acids. Between the trimmed V and J ends, which lost 1 base and 1 base, there was a span of 11 bases. The CDR3 is CASSEVGTSSYEQYF. In DNA, the CDR3 is TGTGCCAGCAGTGAAGTTGGGACATCGTCCTACGAGCAGTACTTC.

This chain links TRBV7-9 with TRBJ1-3; TRBD1 might be the D (5 bases). Germline CDR1 reads SEHNR; CDR2 reads FQNEAQ (reference sequence). The CDR3 extends over 13 amino acids. V was pared by 8 bases and J by 7 bases, with 15 bases between. The CDR3 sequence is CASQGFPPNTIYF. The DNA for the CDR3 is TGTGCCAGCCAGGGTTTTCCTCCCAACACCATATATTTT.

The V and J genes are TRBV5-1 and TRBJ2-3; D call uncertain. Germline V gene lookup returns CDR1 SGHRS and CDR2 YFSETQ. V was clipped by 1 base and J by 0 bases, with 9 bases between them. The CDR3 has 15 residues. CDR3 loop: CASSLSGLSTDTQYF. The CDR3 coding sequence is TGCGCCAGCAGCTTGTCGGGTTTAAGCACAGATACGCAGTATTTT. Using reference TRBV5-1 and TRBJ2-3 for the parts outside the CDR3, the full variable domain is KAGVTQTPRYLIKTRGQQVTLSCSPISGHRSVSWYQQTPGQGLQFLFEYFSETQRNKGNFPGRFSGRQFSNSRSEMNVSTLELGDSALYLCASSLSGLSTDTQYFGPGTRLTVL.

This clone was seen a handful of times. The genes are TRBV15 and TRBJ1-2; D is ambiguous. This CDR3 region has 13 residues. The ends were cut back, 0 bases at V and 5 bases at J, with 7 bases in the middle. Looked up from germline, CDR1 is LNHNV and CDR2 is YYDKDF (reference sequence). CDR3 loop: CATSRDNQYGYTF. In nucleotides, the CDR3 is TGTGCCACCAGCAGAGACAATCAGTATGGCTACACCTTC.

This chain uses TRBV6-5 with TRBJ1-5; TRBD1 agrees at 7 bases. Germline V gives CDR1 MNHEY, CDR2 SVGAGI. The junction had 2 bases not matched to a gene; V was cut back by 6 bases and J by 0 bases. The CDR3 is made up of 14 amino acids. The CDR3 region is CASRGGISNQPQHF. In DNA, the CDR3 is TGTGCCAGCAGAGGGGGCATTAGCAATCAGCCCCAGCATTTT.

The gene calls are TRBV9 and TRBJ2-1; 8 nucleotides agree with TRBD1. The J segment lost 2 bases and the V segment lost 3 bases, leaving 4 bases of the junction unmatched. The CDR3 sequence is 15 residues long. CDR1 and CDR2 (germline): SGDLS, YYNGEE. The CDR3 nucleotides read TGTGCCAGCAGCGCCCGGGACAGGACCTACAATGAGCAGTTCTTC. It codes for CASSARDRTYNEQFF.

In its sample, this clone was seen once. The chain uses TRBV5-1 and TRBJ1-2; D perhaps matches TRBD1 (5 bases). Trimming stripped 0 bases from V and 8 bases from J, with 11 bases between. The CDR3 has 13 residues. The V gene's germline CDR1 is SGHRS and CDR2 YFSETQ. The DNA of the CDR3 is TGCGCCAGCAGCTTGGGGGGCCGCGGCGGCTACACCTTC. Translated, it gives CASSLGGRGGYTF.

The rearrangement uses TRBV13 and TRBJ1-3; a weak D match, TRBD1 (5 bases). Germline CDR1 PRHDT, CDR2 FYEKMQ (reference sequence). V was pared by 7 bases and J by 4 bases, with 14 bases between. There are 14 residues in the CDR3. The CDR3 DNA sequence: TGTGCCAGCACGGAAGGACAACGAGGAAACACCATATATTTT. This gives the protein CASTEGQRGNTIYF.

This chain connects TRBV5-1 to TRBJ1-2; no reliable D call. The V and J ends lost 1 base and 8 bases respectively, with 12 bases between them. The CDR3 runs to 13 residues. The germline gives CDR1 SGHRS, CDR2 YFSETQ. CDR3 in amino acids: CASSLNTEEGYTF. DNA for the CDR3: TGCGCCAGCAGCTTGAATACGGAGGAGGGCTACACCTTC. Looking up the rest from reference TRBV5-1 and TRBJ1-2 gives the full variable domain: KAGVTQTPRYLIKTRGQQVTLSCSPISGHRSVSWYQQTPGQGLQFLFEYFSETQRNKGNFPGRFSGRQFSNSRSEMNVSTLELGDSALYLCASSLNTEEGYTFGSGTRLTVV.

The J gene is TRBJ2-1, the V gene TRBV19; 7 nucleotides align to TRBD2. The CDR3 covers 15 residues. V was pared by 7 bases and J by 4 bases, with 10 bases of the junction left unmatched. Per the germline V gene, CDR1 is LNHDA and CDR2 is SQIVND (reference sequence). CDR3 coding DNA: TGTGCCAGTAAGGAGGCGGGGAGGGCATACAATGAGCAGTTCTTC. The encoded protein is CASKEAGRAYNEQFF.

The chain recombines TRBV6-5 with TRBJ1-1; D is undetermined. Germline CDR1 and CDR2: MNHEY and SVGAGI. This CDR3 has 12 residues. V was shortened by 6 bases and J by 5 bases, with 10 bases between the two germline ends. In nucleotides, the CDR3 is TGTGCCAGCAGCCCGACTGAAACTGAAGCTTTCTTT. Translated: CASSPTETEAFF.

V usage is TRBV7-8 and J usage is TRBJ1-1; D gene ambiguous. This CDR3 comprises 14 residues. Trimming took 2 bases from V and 4 from J, leaving 11 bases between them. The germline CDR1 and CDR2 sequences are SGHVS and FQNEAQ. The CDR3 DNA is TGTGCCAGCAGCTTATTCGGGTCGAGCACTGAAGCTTTCTTT. Amino acid sequence: CASSLFGSSTEAFF. The complete variable domain, with remaining parts taken from reference TRBV7-8 and TRBJ1-1, reads GAGVSQSPRYKVAKRGQDVALRCDPISGHVSLFWYQQALGQGPEFLTYFQNEAQLDKSGLPSDRFFAERPEGSVSTLKIQRTQQEDSAVYLCASSLFGSSTEAFFGQGTRLTVV.

J is TRBJ2-2 and V is TRBV11-2, with D tentatively TRBD2 (5 bases). CDR1 SGHAT and CDR2 FQNNGV come from the germline V gene. The CDR3 has 15 residues. The ends were cut back, 2 bases at V and 2 bases at J, with 9 bases in the middle. The CDR3 is CASSLSRTNTGELFF. CDR3 DNA sequence: TGTGCCAGCAGCTTATCCCGGACTAACACCGGGGAGCTGTTTTTT.

Only a few counts were recorded for this clone. The V gene is TRBV23-1, the J gene TRBJ1-6; a possible D gene is TRBD1 (5 bases). TRBV23-1 falls under the ORF class, with uncertain function. This CDR3 contains 14 residues. Between the trimmed V and J ends, which lost 4 bases and 7 bases, there was a span of 11 bases. The CDR3 bases are TGCGCCAGCAGTCGCGGCAGGGCAAATTCACCCCTCCACTTT. Translated: CASSRGRANSPLHF.

J is TRBJ1-1 and V is TRBV6-6; D gene ambiguous. The CDR3 is made up of 12 amino acids. The V and J ends lost 2 bases and 1 base respectively, with 2 bases between them. The germline V gene encodes CDR1 MNHNY and CDR2 SVGAGI (reference sequence). Here the CDR3 reads CASSYRNTEAFF. The CDR3 DNA reads as TGTGCCAGCAGTTACCGGAACACTGAAGCTTTCTTT.

The CDR3 is CSFSGGRGANVLTF. The DNA for the CDR3 is TGCAGCTTCTCAGGAGGTCGTGGGGCCAACGTCCTGACTTTC. The chain couples TRBV29-1 to TRBJ2-6; D perhaps matches TRBD2 (5 bases). The CDR3 extends over 14 amino acids. V was shortened by 8 bases and J by 3 bases, with 14 bases between the two germline ends. Germline CDR1 SQVTM, CDR2 ANQGSEA.

The J gene is TRBJ2-5, the V gene TRBV29-1, with 7 bases lining up with TRBD1. Trimming took 6 bases from V and 4 from J; bases not matched to a gene: 8. This CDR3 has 13 residues. Germline CDR1 and CDR2: SQVTM and ANQGSEA. CDR3 bases: TGCAGCGTGGAACAGGGGATCGGAGAGACCCAGTACTTC. Protein product: CSVEQGIGETQYF. Based on the CDR3 plus reference TRBV29-1 and TRBJ2-5, the full variable domain is SAVISQKPSRDICQRGTSLTIQCQVDSQVTMMFWYRQQPGQSLTLIATANQGSEATYESGFVIDKFPISRPNLTFSTLTVSNMSPEDSSIYLCSVEQGIGETQYFGPGTRLLVL.